What follows are 16 T cell receptor beta chains derived from one specimen sequenced in a study of radiotherapy plus CTLA-4 blockade in lung cancer (dated by TCRdb to 2016 to 2018). The method behind the library was the immunoSEQ multiplex PCR assay. TCRdb provides this immuneACCESS table in a form limited to in-frame rearrangements. Some clones are lacking; in checked studies, under half of them reflect an unresolved V gene, and why the rest are absent is not known. The sample records 40,000 or so clones, about 73% of which are singletons. The top ten clones comprise approximately 9% of the sample. The specimen was peripheral blood, collected from a patient treated with radiotherapy plus ipilimumab. These receptors all stem from a human donor with non-small cell lung cancer who had stable disease on radiotherapy plus ipilimumab.

J is TRBJ1-2 and V is TRBV5-1; 7 nucleotides align to TRBD1. The V gene's germline CDR1 is SGHRS and CDR2 YFSETQ. V shed 4 bases and J 4 bases; nucleotides not matched to a gene: 4. CDR3 length: 13 residues. Written as DNA, the CDR3 is TGCGCCAGCAGCGTAGGACAGGTCTATGGCTACACCTTC. It codes for CASSVGQVYGYTF.

The chain uses TRBV2 and TRBJ1-4, with TRBD1 matching over 9 bases. J lost 0 bases, V lost 7 bases, and 6 bases had no gene match. Germline CDR1 and CDR2: SNHLY and FYNNEI. CDR3 size: 16 residues. The CDR3 bases are TGTGCCAGCACTCAACAGGGGGCAGCAACTAATGAAAAACTGTTTTTT. Protein product: CASTQQGAATNEKLFF.

V and J are TRBV19 and TRBJ1-2; 8 bases map to TRBD1. Germline lookup yields CDR1 LNHDA and CDR2 SQIVND (reference sequence). The CDR3 runs 17 residues. The J segment lost 8 bases and the V segment lost 1 base, leaving 15 bases of the junction unmatched. CDR3 bases: TGTGCCAGTAGTATAGTGGGACAGGACGTTCGTTTGAGGGGCTACACCTTC. Translating gives CASSIVGQDVRLRGYTF.

The J gene is TRBJ1-5, the V gene TRBV5-8; D not resolved. This CDR3 has 18 amino acids. The ends were cut back, 1 base at V and 0 bases at J, with 17 bases in the middle. Germline V gene data show CDR1 as SGHTS and CDR2 as YDEGEE. CDR3 loop: CASSLKRQFGVSNQPQHF. CDR3 coding DNA: TGTGCCAGCAGCTTGAAGCGGCAATTTGGAGTTAGCAATCAGCCCCAGCATTTT.

The chain carries TRBV5-1 and TRBJ1-1; D remains ambiguous. Germline CDR1 reads SGHRS; CDR2 reads YFSETQ. The germline V and J ends were trimmed by 0 bases and 3 bases, with 6 bases remaining between them. The CDR3 is 13 amino acids. The CDR3 nucleotides read TGCGCCAGCAGCTTGGGTGGAGACACTGAAGCTTTCTTT. It encodes CASSLGGDTEAFF.

There are a few counts of this clone. The chain combines TRBV6-1 with TRBJ1-5, with unresolved D. Between the trimmed V and J ends, which lost 4 bases and 5 bases, there was a span of 12 bases. The CDR3 runs to 14 residues. The V gene's germline CDR1 is MNHNS and CDR2 SASEGT. CDR3: CASSGEGSYQPQHF. CDR3 in DNA: TGTGCCAGCAGTGGAGAGGGTAGTTATCAGCCCCAGCATTTT.

This chain links TRBV6-1 with TRBJ1-6, with a weak D call TRBD1 (5 bases). The CDR3 sequence is 15 residues long. Germline assignment: CDR1 MNHNS and CDR2 SASEGT. Deletions cut 6 bases from V and 6 bases from J, with 15 bases between. The CDR3 DNA follows: TGTGCCAGCAGCCCCTCGGCAGGGTCTAATTCACCCCTCCACTTT. Translation gives CASSPSAGSNSPLHF.

This clone was recorded a few times. V usage is TRBV30 and J usage is TRBJ2-5, with TRBD1 matching 10 bases. V dropped 4 bases and J dropped 2; count of bases not matched to a gene: 10. There are 16 residues in the CDR3. Germline values: CDR1 GTSNPN, CDR2 SVGIG (reference sequence). DNA for the CDR3: TGTGCCTGGATGTGGCCGTGGGGACAGGGGCAAGAGACCCAGTACTTC. This codes for CAWMWPWGQGQETQYF.

The chain combines TRBV30 with TRBJ2-5; 8 nucleotides align to TRBD2. CDR1 is GTSNPN, CDR2 SVGIG, per germline (reference sequence). The CDR3 is 16 amino acids. The ends lost 0 bases at V and 0 bases at J; junction bases unmatched: 6. This chain's CDR3 is CAWSVVAGGNQETQYF. The CDR3 DNA reads as TGTGCCTGGAGTGTGGTGGCGGGGGGAAACCAAGAGACCCAGTACTTC.

This clone turned up a few times. The chain links TRBV19 to TRBJ1-3, with 7 bases aligning to TRBD1. CDR1 and CDR2 from the germline V gene are LNHDA and SQIVND (reference sequence). CDR3 length: 16 residues. V gave up 3 bases and J gave up 0 bases; unmatched junction bases: 5. CDR3 DNA sequence: TGTGCCAGTAGTATCCTACAGGGGAGCTCTGGAAACACCATATATTTT. As protein: CASSILQGSSGNTIYF.

The chain is built from TRBV30 and TRBJ2-7; possibly TRBD2 for D (5 bases). V lost 2 bases to trimming and J lost 0 bases, with 11 bases between them. The CDR3 covers 14 residues. CDR1 and CDR2 from the germline V gene are GTSNPN and SVGIG (reference sequence). The CDR3 sequence is CAWSPGLLSYEQYF. The CDR3 DNA sequence: TGTGCCTGGAGTCCCGGACTGCTCTCCTACGAGCAGTACTTC.

This rearrangement joins TRBV11-1 to TRBJ1-1; D remains unclear. Trimming shortened V by 5 bases and J by 1 base, and 14 bases separated the two germline ends. Germline values: CDR1 SGHAT, CDR2 FQDESV (reference sequence). This CDR3 spans 15 amino acids. The CDR3 here is CASSPHGRGNTEAFF. In nucleotides, the CDR3 is TGTGCCAGCAGCCCACACGGACGGGGGAACACTGAAGCTTTCTTT. Supplemented by reference TRBV11-1 and TRBJ1-1, the full variable domain reads EAEVAQSPRYKITEKSQAVAFWCDPISGHATLYWYRQILGQGPELLVQFQDESVVDDSQLPKDRFSAERLKGVDSTLKIQPAELGDSAMYLCASSPHGRGNTEAFFGQGTRLTVV.

The genes are TRBV5-1 and TRBJ2-2, with TRBD1 matching over 9 bases. Germline trimming cut 4 bases from V and 3 bases from J; bases unmatched to any gene: 7. The germline gives CDR1 SGHRS, CDR2 YFSETQ. CDR3 length: 16 residues. DNA of the CDR3: TGCGCCAGCAGCATTACCGGGACAGGGCACACCGGGGAGCTGTTTTTT. Amino acid sequence: CASSITGTGHTGELFF.

The rearrangement uses TRBV11-2 and TRBJ1-1; D ambiguous. This CDR3 comprises 14 residues. The germline V gene has CDR1 SGHAT and CDR2 FQNNGV. V lost 3 bases and J 1 base, leaving 9 bases between the germline ends. CDR3 residues: CASSFGRTNTEAFF. The CDR3, as DNA: TGTGCCAGCAGCTTCGGGCGGACGAACACTGAAGCTTTCTTT. Using reference TRBV11-2 and TRBJ1-1 for the parts outside the CDR3, the full variable domain is EAGVAQSPRYKIIEKRQSVAFWCNPISGHATLYWYQQILGQGPKLLIQFQNNGVVDDSQLPKDRFSAERLKGVDSTLKIQPAKLEDSAVYLCASSFGRTNTEAFFGQGTRLTVV.

The chain uses TRBV6-4 and TRBJ1-1, with TRBD1 identical over 9 bases. Germline CDR1 and CDR2: MRHNA and SNTAGT. V shed 4 bases and J 7 bases; nucleotides not matched to a gene: 4. The CDR3 totals 13 residues. The CDR3 reads CASSADRGYEAFF. CDR3 nucleotides: TGTGCCAGCAGTGCCGACAGGGGGTATGAAGCTTTCTTT.

This clone is judged medium-sized. The rearrangement joins TRBV5-6 to TRBJ1-3, with a tentative D call TRBD1 (6 bases). CDR1 SGHDT and CDR2 YYEEEE come from the germline V gene. This CDR3 spans 16 amino acids. V was pared by 1 base and J by 2 bases, with 13 bases between. The DNA of the CDR3 is TGTGCCAGCAGCTTGCGGTACAGGGTTGCTGGAAACACCATATATTTT. Translation gives CASSLRYRVAGNTIYF.